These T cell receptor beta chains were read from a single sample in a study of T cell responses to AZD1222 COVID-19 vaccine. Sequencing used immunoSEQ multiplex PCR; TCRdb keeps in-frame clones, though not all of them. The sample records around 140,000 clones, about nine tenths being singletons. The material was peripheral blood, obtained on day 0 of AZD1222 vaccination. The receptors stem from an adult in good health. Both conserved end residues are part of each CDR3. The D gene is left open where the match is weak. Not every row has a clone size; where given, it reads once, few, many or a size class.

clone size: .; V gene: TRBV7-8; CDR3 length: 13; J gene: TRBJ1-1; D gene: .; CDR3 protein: CASSGGARLEAFF; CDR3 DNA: TGTGCCAGCAGCGGGGGGGCCCGTCTTGAAGCTTTCTTT
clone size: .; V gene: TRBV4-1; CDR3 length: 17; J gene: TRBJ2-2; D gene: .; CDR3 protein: CASSHSYGRANTGELFF; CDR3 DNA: TGCGCCAGCAGCCATAGCTATGGACGGGCGAACACCGGGGAGCTGTTTTTT
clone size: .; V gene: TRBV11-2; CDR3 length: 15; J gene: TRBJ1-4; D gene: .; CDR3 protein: CASSLNYREHEKLFF; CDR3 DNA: TGTGCCAGCAGCTTAAATTACAGGGAACATGAAAAACTGTTTTTT
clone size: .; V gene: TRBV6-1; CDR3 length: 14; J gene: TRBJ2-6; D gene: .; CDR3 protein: CASSDHSGANVLTF; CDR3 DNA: TGTGCCAGCAGTGACCACTCTGGGGCCAACGTCCTGACTTTC
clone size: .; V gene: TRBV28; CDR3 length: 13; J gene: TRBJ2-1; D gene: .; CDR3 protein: CASSRRERNEQFF; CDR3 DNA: TGTGCCAGCAGTAGACGGGAGCGAAATGAGCAGTTCTTC
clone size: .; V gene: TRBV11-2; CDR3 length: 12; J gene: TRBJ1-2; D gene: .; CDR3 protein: CASSLTGYGYTF; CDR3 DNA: TGTGCCAGCAGCTTAACAGGCTATGGCTACACCTTC
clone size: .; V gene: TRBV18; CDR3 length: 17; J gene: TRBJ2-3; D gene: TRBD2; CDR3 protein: CASSWGLAHLYADTQYF; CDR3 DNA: TGTGCCAGCTCATGGGGACTAGCGCACCTTTACGCAGATACGCAGTATTTT
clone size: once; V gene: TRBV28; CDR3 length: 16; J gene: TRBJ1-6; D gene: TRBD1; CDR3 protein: CASSWIIDRADSPLHF; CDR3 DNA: TGTGCCAGCAGTTGGATAATCGACAGGGCGGATTCACCCCTCCACTTT
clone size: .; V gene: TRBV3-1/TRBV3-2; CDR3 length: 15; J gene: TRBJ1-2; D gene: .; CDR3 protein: CASSQDSWTFYGYTF; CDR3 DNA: TGTGCCAGCAGCCAAGATTCCTGGACGTTCTATGGCTACACCTTC
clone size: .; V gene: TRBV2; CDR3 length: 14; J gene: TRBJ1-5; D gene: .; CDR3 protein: CASSGDRVNQPQHF; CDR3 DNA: TGTGCCAGCAGTGGAGACAGAGTCAATCAGCCCCAGCATTTT
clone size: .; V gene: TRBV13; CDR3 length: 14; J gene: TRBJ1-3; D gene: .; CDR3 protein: CASSLRQAGNTIYF; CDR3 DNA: TGTGCCAGCAGCTTGAGGCAGGCTGGAAACACCATATATTTT
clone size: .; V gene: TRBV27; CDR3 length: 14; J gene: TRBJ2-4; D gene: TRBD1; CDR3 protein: CASSPRGQGLIQYF; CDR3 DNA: TGTGCCAGCAGCCCACGAGGACAGGGCTTAATTCAGTACTTC
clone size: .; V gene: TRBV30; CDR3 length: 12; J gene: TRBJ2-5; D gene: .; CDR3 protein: CAWSVVRETQYF; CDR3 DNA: TGTGCCTGGAGTGTAGTAAGAGAGACCCAGTACTTC
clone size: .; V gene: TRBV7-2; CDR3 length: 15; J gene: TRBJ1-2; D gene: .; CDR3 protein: CASSLLGPWAKGYTF; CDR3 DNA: TGTGCCAGCAGCTTATTAGGGCCTTGGGCTAAAGGCTACACCTTC
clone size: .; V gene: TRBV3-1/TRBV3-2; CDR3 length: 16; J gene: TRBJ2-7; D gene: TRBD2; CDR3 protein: CASSFRLAGFSYEQYF; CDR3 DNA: TGTGCCAGCAGCTTCCGACTAGCGGGATTCTCCTACGAGCAGTACTTC
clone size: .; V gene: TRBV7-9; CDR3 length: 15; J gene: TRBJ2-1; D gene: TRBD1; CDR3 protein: CASSPRTGDRNEQFF; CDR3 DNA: TGTGCCAGCAGCCCGCGGACAGGGGATAGGAATGAGCAGTTCTTC
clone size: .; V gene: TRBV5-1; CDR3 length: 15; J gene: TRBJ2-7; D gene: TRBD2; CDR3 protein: CASSLVGGRSYEQYF; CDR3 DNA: TGCGCCAGCAGCTTAGTGGGCGGGAGGTCCTACGAGCAGTACTTC
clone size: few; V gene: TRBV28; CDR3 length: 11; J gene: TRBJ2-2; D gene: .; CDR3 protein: CASSLSQELFF; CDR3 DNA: TGTGCCAGCAGTCTGTCCCAGGAATTGTTTTTT
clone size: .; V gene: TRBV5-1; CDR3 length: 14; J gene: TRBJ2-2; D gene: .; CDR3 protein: CASSLGENTGELFF; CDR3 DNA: TGCGCCAGCAGCTTGGGAGAGAACACCGGGGAGCTGTTTTTT
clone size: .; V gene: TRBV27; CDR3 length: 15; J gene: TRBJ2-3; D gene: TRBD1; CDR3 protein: CASSWDRGAADTQYF; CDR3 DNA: TGTGCCAGCAGTTGGGACAGGGGCGCAGCAGATACGCAGTATTTT
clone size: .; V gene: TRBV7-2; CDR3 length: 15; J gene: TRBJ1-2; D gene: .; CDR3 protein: CASSLGGDPLYGYTF; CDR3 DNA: TGTGCCAGCAGCTTAGGGGGGGATCCGCTCTATGGCTACACCTTC
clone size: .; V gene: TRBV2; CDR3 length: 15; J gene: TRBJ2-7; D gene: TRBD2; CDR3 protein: CASSPRLAATYEQYF; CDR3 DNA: TGTGCCAGCAGTCCCCGACTAGCGGCGACCTACGAGCAGTACTTC
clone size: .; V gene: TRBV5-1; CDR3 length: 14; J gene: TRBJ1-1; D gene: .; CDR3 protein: CASSVTLGHTEAFF; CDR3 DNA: TGCGCCAGCAGCGTGACCTTGGGCCACACTGAAGCTTTCTTT
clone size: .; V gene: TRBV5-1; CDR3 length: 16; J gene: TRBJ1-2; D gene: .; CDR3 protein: CASSLESRRMPYGYTF; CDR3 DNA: TGCGCCAGCAGCTTGGAATCGCGGCGAATGCCCTATGGCTACACCTTC
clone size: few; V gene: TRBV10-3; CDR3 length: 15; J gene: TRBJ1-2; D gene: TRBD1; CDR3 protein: CAISEARQGTGGYTF; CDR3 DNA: TGTGCCATCAGTGAAGCCCGACAGGGGACAGGTGGCTACACCTTC
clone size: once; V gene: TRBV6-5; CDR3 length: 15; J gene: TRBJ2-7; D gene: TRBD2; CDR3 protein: CASKASGSLLYEQYF; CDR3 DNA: TGTGCCAGCAAGGCTAGCGGGAGCTTGCTCTACGAGCAGTACTTC
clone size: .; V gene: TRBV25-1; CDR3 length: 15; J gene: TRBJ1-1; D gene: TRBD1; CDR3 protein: CASSPQGGGNTEAFF; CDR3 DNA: TGTGCCAGCAGTCCCCAGGGGGGAGGGAACACTGAAGCTTTCTTT
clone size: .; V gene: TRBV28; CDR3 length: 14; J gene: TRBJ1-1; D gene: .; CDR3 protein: CASSLLDGNTEAFF; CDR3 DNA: TGTGCCAGCAGTCTCTTAGACGGGAACACTGAAGCTTTCTTT
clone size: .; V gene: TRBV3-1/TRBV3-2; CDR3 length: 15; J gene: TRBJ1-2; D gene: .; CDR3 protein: CASSQGVGGLYGYTF; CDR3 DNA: TGTGCCAGCAGCCAGGGGGTAGGGGGTCTCTATGGCTACACCTTC
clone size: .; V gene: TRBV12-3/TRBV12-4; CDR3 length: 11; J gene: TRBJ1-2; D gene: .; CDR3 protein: CASSLYHGYTF; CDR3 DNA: TGTGCCAGCAGTTTGTACCATGGCTACACCTTC
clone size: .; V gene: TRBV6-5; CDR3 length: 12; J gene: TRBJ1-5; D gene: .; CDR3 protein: CASRAMNQPQHF; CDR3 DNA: TGTGCCAGCAGGGCTATGAATCAGCCCCAGCATTTT
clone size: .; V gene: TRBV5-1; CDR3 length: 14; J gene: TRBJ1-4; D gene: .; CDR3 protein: CASTPDRQLEKLFF; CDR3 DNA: TGCGCCAGCACCCCAGACAGGCAATTGGAAAAACTGTTTTTT
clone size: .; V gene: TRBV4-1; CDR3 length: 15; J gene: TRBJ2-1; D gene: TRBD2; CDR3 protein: CASRNGLAGDNEQFF; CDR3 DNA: TGCGCCAGCCGAAACGGACTAGCGGGAGATAATGAGCAGTTCTTC
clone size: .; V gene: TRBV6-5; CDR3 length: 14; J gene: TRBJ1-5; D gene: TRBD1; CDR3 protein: CASRTGVGDQPQHF; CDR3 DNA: TGTGCCAGCAGGACAGGGGTTGGGGATCAGCCCCAGCATTTT
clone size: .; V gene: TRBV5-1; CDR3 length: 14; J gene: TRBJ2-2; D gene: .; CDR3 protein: CASSLYGGTGELFF; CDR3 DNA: TGCGCCAGCAGCTTGTATGGGGGCACCGGGGAGCTGTTTTTT
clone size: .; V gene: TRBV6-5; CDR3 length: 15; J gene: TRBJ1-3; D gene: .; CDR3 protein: CASSLTGHSGNTIYF; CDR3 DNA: TGTGCCAGCAGCCTCACAGGCCACTCTGGAAACACCATATATTTT
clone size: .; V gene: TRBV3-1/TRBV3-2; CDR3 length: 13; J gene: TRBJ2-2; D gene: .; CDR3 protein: CASGHPYTGELFF; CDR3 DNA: TGTGCCAGCGGACACCCATACACCGGGGAGCTGTTTTTT
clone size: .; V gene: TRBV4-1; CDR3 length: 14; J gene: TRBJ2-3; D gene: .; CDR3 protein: CASSHGTYTDTQYF; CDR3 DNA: TGCGCCAGCAGCCACGGGACTTACACAGATACGCAGTATTTT
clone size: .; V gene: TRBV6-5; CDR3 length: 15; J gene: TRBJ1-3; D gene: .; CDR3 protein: CASSPRLKPGNTIYF; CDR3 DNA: TGTGCCAGCAGTCCAAGATTGAAGCCTGGAAACACCATATATTTT
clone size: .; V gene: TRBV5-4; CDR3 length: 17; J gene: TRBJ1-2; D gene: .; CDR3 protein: CASSLYNRAIANYGYTF; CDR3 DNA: TGTGCCAGCAGCTTGTATAACAGGGCCATAGCTAACTATGGCTACACCTTC
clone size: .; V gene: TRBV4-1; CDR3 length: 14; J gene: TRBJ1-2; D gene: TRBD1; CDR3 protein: CASRWTGGNYGYTF; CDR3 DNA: TGCGCCAGCAGGTGGACAGGGGGCAACTATGGCTACACCTTC
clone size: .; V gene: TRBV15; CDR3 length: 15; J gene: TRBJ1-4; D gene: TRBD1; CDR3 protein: CATSSRSGGAGKLFF; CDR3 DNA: TGTGCCACCAGCAGTCGTTCAGGGGGCGCGGGCAAACTGTTTTTT
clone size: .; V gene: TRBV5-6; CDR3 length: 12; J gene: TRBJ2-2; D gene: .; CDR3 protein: CASSFGNGELFF; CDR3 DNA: TGTGCCAGCAGCTTTGGAAACGGGGAACTGTTTTTT
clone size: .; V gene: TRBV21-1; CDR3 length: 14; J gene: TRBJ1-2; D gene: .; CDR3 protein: CASSKGNDSYGYTF; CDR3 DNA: TGTGCCAGCAGCAAAGGAAACGATTCATATGGCTACACCTTC
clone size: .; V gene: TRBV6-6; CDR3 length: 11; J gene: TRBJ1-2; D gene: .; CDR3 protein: CASAWWAGYTF; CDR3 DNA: TGTGCCAGCGCTTGGTGGGCAGGCTACACCTTC